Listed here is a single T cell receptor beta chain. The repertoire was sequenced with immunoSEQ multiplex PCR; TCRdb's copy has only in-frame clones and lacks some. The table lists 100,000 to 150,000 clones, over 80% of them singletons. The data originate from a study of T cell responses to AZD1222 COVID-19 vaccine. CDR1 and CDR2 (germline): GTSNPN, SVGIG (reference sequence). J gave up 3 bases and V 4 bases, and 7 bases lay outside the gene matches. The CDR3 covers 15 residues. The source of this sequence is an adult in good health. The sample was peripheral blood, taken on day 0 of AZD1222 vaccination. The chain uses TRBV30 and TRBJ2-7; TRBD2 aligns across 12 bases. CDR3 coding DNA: TGTGCCTGGAACAGACTAGCGGGAGAGGGCTACGAGCAGTACTTC. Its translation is CAWNRLAGEGYEQYF.